This record looks at one T cell receptor (beta chain) sequence and its context. Every subset had its genomic DNA shared out evenly among several immunoSEQ plates. Using immunoSEQ multiplex PCR, the repertoire was profiled, and TCRdb retains in-frame clones only, with some absent. The table includes 1,500,000 or so clones, roughly 96% detected once. The data were obtained in a study of shared clonotypes between healthy human individuals. The CDR3 consists of 15 residues. Germline-derived CDR1 and CDR2 are MNHEY and SVGAGI. J lost 5 bases, V lost 5 bases, and 11 bases had no gene match. V and J are TRBV6-5 and TRBJ1-1; 7 nucleotides line up with TRBD1. The clonotype originates from a man aged 25 to 45 in good health. The sample comprised naive CD4+ T cells sorted from blood. Indicated subset: CD45RA+ positively selected. CDR3 nucleotides: TGTGCCAGCAGTCAGAGGCCAGGGGGACGGACTGAAGCTTTCTTT. Translating gives CASSQRPGGRTEAFF.